The 28 T cell receptor beta chains presented below share a single source sample, sequenced in a study of blood T cells in healthy people across ages. A second about 6 to 12 cycle PCR used barcoded and J-beta primers. TCRdb re-called the 5' RACE reads with MiXCR, one entry per CDR3 protein. The repertoire holds around 800,000 distinct CDR3 sequences, with approximately 24% as singletons. The same specimen was also included in a second study, on T cells of mothers and their children.

The material sequenced was blood. The receptors originated from a boy aged 5-17 years in good health.

This clonotype was found once. The CDR3 nucleotides read TGTGCCAGCAGCAATTTCCGCCGCCAGGGGGAAGAGACCCAGTACTTC. This sequence encodes CASSNFRRQGEETQYF. J is TRBJ2-5 and V is TRBV21-1; TRBD1, the table's D call, was not compared with the DNA. TRBV21-1 is annotated as a pseudogene. The CDR3 covers 16 residues.

This clonotype was seen repeatedly, ten times or more. The rearrangement uses TRBV29-1 and TRBJ1-2; no clear D. V shed 3 bases and J shed 4 bases, with 12 bases lying between them. The CDR3 extends over 13 amino acids. Looked up from germline, CDR1 is SQVTM and CDR2 is ANQGSEA. CDR3 DNA sequence: TGCAGCGTTGAGAACTGGGCCGCCTATGGCTACACCTTC. Protein product: CSVENWAAYGYTF.

CDR3 residues: CASSQEGGVSARTQYF. CDR3 sequence (DNA): TGCGCCAGCAGCCAAGAGGGGGGGGTCTCGGCAAGGACCCAGTACTTC. V gene TRBV4-1 combines with J gene TRBJ2-5; the match to TRBD2 covers 7 bases. Germline V gene sequence: CDR1 MGHRA, CDR2 YSYEKL. Trimming at V came to 0 bases and at J to 7 bases, leaving 11 bases not matched to a gene. The length of the CDR3 is 16 residues.

In regard to this clonotype: Germline is not matched at one junction end, which may reflect a read error. V and J are TRBV5-1 and TRBJ2-2, with D possibly called TRBD1 or TRBD2 (5 bases each). The CDR3 is 14 amino acids. The germline V gene has CDR1 SGHRS and CDR2 YFSETQ. Here the CDR3 DNA reads TGCGCCAGCAGCTCGAACAGGAACACCGGGGAGCAGTTTTTT. The encoded protein is CASSSNRNTGEQFF.

This clonotype turned up a few times. The chain links TRBV6-1 to TRBJ2-5, with D tentatively TRBD2 (6 bases). V dropped 6 bases and J dropped 3 bases, with 23 bases sitting between them. Germline V gene sequence: CDR1 MNHNS, CDR2 SASEGT. The length of the CDR3 is 17 residues. The CDR3 nucleotides read TGTGCCAGCAGGAGACGAGGACTAAACCGCTTTGAAGAGACCCAGTACTTC. Translation: CASRRRGLNRFEETQYF.

The J gene is TRBJ2-2, the V gene TRBV12-5; D remains unclear. The V gene lost 5 bases and the J gene lost 1 base, with 14 bases spanning the gap. The CDR3 is 16 amino acids. Germline CDR1 is LGHNT and CDR2 is FRNRAP. The CDR3, as DNA: TGTGCTAGTGGTACCGGACGAAAACTGAACACCGGGGAGCTGTTTTTT. Its protein is CASGTGRKLNTGELFF.

As to this clonotype: One end of the junction varies from germline; a read error may be responsible. This chain links TRBV4-2 with TRBJ2-3; perhaps TRBD1 as D (5 bases). Germline V gene sequence: CDR1 LGHNA, CDR2 YNFKEQ. The CDR3 is made up of 14 amino acids. CDR3 residues: CASSQGKLTDTQYF. In DNA, the CDR3 is TGTGCCAGCAGCCAAGGGAAACTGACAGATACGCAATATTTT.

The chain is built from TRBV20-1 and TRBJ1-1; possibly TRBD1 for D (6 bases). The V and J ends lost 5 bases and 4 bases respectively, with 14 bases between them. The V gene's germline CDR1 is DFQATT and CDR2 SNEGSKA (reference sequence). The CDR3 contains 13 residues. CDR3 bases: TGCAGTGCTTTCCGGACAGACGGCACTGAAGCTTTCTTT. Amino acid sequence: CSAFRTDGTEAFF.

The rearrangement uses TRBV5-1 and TRBJ2-2; D ambiguous. V shed 4 bases and J shed 5 bases, with 9 bases lying between them. Germline V gene sequence: CDR1 SGHRS, CDR2 YFSETQ. The CDR3 length is 13 residues. The CDR3 DNA is TGCGCCAGCAGCAAGGACGGTACCGGGGAGCTGTTTTTT. Amino acid sequence: CASSKDGTGELFF.

This chain links TRBV5-1 with TRBJ2-3; D is ambiguous. Trimming took off 5 bases at V and 1 base at J, with 11 bases between the two ends. CDR3 length: 14 amino acids. The V gene's germline CDR1 is SGHRS and CDR2 YFSETQ. Here the CDR3 reads CASRGGGGTDTQYF. The CDR3 nucleotides read TGCGCCAGCAGAGGCGGCGGCGGCACAGATACGCAGTATTTT.

This clonotype has only a few counts. The chain is built from TRBV15 and TRBJ1-1, with D perhaps TRBD1 (5 bases). Germline V gene data show CDR1 as LNHNV and CDR2 as YYDKDF (reference sequence). Trimming removed 1 base from V and 0 bases from J, with 9 bases in between. The CDR3 runs to 15 residues. The CDR3 loop reads CATSRAGTLNTEAFF. The CDR3 nucleotides are TGTGCCACCAGCAGAGCGGGGACGTTGAACACTGAAGCTTTCTTT.

The rearrangement uses TRBV6-2 or TRBV6-3 and TRBJ2-1; 7 nucleotides line up with TRBD1. The germline V gene has CDR1 MNHEY and CDR2 SVGEGT. The CDR3 extends over 14 amino acids. Unmatched junction bases numbered 7, after V lost 7 bases and J lost 4 bases. In DNA, the CDR3 is TGTGCCAGCAACAAGGACAGGAGGTACAATGAGCAGTTCTTC. Amino acid sequence: CASNKDRRYNEQFF.

This chain uses TRBV29-1 with TRBJ2-1, with 11 bases fitting TRBD1. Trimming took 8 bases from V and 4 from J; bases not matched to a gene: 19. The CDR3 runs to 18 residues. CDR1 is SQVTM, CDR2 ANQGSEA, per germline. The CDR3 DNA is TGCAGCCTTGTGTGGGGGGGCACCGGGACAGGGGGATACAATGAGCAGTTCTTC. It translates to CSLVWGGTGTGGYNEQFF.

This chain joins TRBV5-1 and TRBJ2-3; 11 nucleotides align to TRBD1. In germline, CDR1 is SGHRS, CDR2 YFSETQ. V gave up 0 bases and J gave up 3 bases; unmatched junction bases: 3. The CDR3 spans 16 residues. This chain's CDR3 is CASSLEGTGGTDTQYF. CDR3 coding DNA: TGCGCCAGCAGCTTGGAAGGGACAGGGGGAACAGATACGCAGTATTTT.

The chain is built from TRBV5-1 and TRBJ1-6; D gene uncertain. V was trimmed by 4 bases and J by 0 bases, leaving 11 bases between them. The germline V gene encodes CDR1 SGHRS and CDR2 YFSETQ. CDR3 length: 16 residues. In DNA form, the CDR3 reads TGCGCCAGCAGCCCGGGTGGGAACTCCTATAATTCACCCCTCCACTTT. The encoded protein is CASSPGGNSYNSPLHF.

This clonotype was observed a handful of times. The chain couples TRBV4-1 to TRBJ2-7; no clear D gene. Germline CDR1 and CDR2: MGHRA and YSYEKL. The CDR3 is 13 amino acids. The germline V and J ends were trimmed by 2 bases and 8 bases, with 13 bases remaining between them. The CDR3 DNA is TGCGCCAGCAGCCAAACCCCTTGGGATCAGCAGTACTTC. Translation: CASSQTPWDQQYF.

In its sample, this clonotype was seen a few times. The chain has TRBV3-1 and TRBJ2-7, with D perhaps matching TRBD1 (6 bases). Trimming took 3 bases from V and 0 from J, leaving 9 bases between them. Germline loops: CDR1 LGHDT, CDR2 YNNKEL (reference sequence). The length of the CDR3 is 14 residues. The CDR3 loop is CASSQGTLSYEQYF. CDR3 nucleotide sequence: TGTGCCAGCAGCCAGGGGACACTCTCCTACGAGCAGTACTTC.

This clonotype was seen more than once but under ten times. This CDR3 is CASSATLAGGGETQYF. The CDR3 DNA reads TGTGCCAGCAGCGCTACCCTAGCGGGGGGAGGAGAGACCCAGTACTTC. This chain joins TRBV6-1 and TRBJ2-5; 11 nucleotides match TRBD2. Germline V gene lookup returns CDR1 MNHNS and CDR2 SASEGT. Trimming took 6 bases from V and 4 from J; bases not matched to a gene: 10. This CDR3 region has 16 residues.

There are a few counts of this clonotype. The genes are TRBV10-3 and TRBJ1-4; no clear D gene. The V and J ends lost 0 bases and 0 bases respectively, with 11 bases between them. CDR3 length equals 17 residues. Germline assignment: CDR1 ENHRY and CDR2 SYGVKD. The CDR3 sequence is CAISESRAGSTNEKLFF. The CDR3, as DNA: TGTGCCATCAGTGAGTCGAGGGCAGGTTCAACTAATGAAAAACTGTTTTTT.

The V gene is TRBV6-4, the J gene TRBJ2-2, with 8 bases matching TRBD2. This CDR3 comprises 16 residues. Germline CDR1 reads MRHNA; CDR2 reads SNTAGT. V was pared by 6 bases and J by 4 bases, with 10 bases of the junction left unmatched. The CDR3 loop is CASRRMRTSCTGELFF. The CDR3 nucleotides read TGTGCCAGCAGACGGATGAGGACTAGCTGCACCGGGGAGCTGTTTTTT.

The J gene is TRBJ2-3, the V gene TRBV20-1, with TRBD2 matching 9 bases. V shed 6 bases, J shed 4 bases, and the junction held 14 bases outside the gene matches. The CDR3 is made up of 16 amino acids. Germline V gives CDR1 DFQATT, CDR2 SNEGSKA (reference sequence). This chain's CDR3 is CSATGTDSGSADTQYF. CDR3 nucleotide sequence: TGCAGTGCAACCGGGACGGATAGCGGGAGCGCAGATACGCAGTATTTT.

This clonotype appeared a few times. V is TRBV7-7 and J is TRBJ2-5; maybe TRBD1 (6 bases). Between the trimmed V and J ends, which lost 5 bases and 0 bases, there was a span of 13 bases. This CDR3 has 15 residues. The germline V gene encodes CDR1 SSHAT and CDR2 FNYEAQ (reference sequence). CDR3 coding DNA: TGTGCCAGCAGCCTACGGACAGCTTACCAAGAGACCCAGTACTTC. This sequence encodes CASSLRTAYQETQYF.

The V gene is TRBV9, the J gene TRBJ1-2; 7 positions agree with TRBD1. The germline V gene has CDR1 SGDLS and CDR2 YYNGEE. The ends lost 4 bases at V and 8 bases at J; junction bases unmatched: 11. The CDR3 is 14 residues long. The CDR3 protein is CASSPRDSSGGYTF. CDR3 sequence (DNA): TGTGCCAGCAGCCCACGGGACAGTTCCGGCGGCTACACCTTC. The variable domain in full, completed from reference TRBV9 and TRBJ1-2, reads DSGVTQTPKHLITATGQRVTLRCSPRSGDLSVYWYQQSLDQGLQFLIQYYNGEERAKGNILERFSAQQFPDLHSELNLSSLELGDSALYFCASSPRDSSGGYTFGSGTRLTVV.

The table lists this clonotype with a few counts. This chain uses TRBV20-1 with TRBJ1-5; a possible D gene is TRBD1 (6 bases). V was shortened by 5 bases and J by 4 bases, with 12 bases between the two germline ends. The CDR3 is made up of 13 amino acids. Germline CDR1 reads DFQATT; CDR2 reads SNEGSKA (reference sequence). The CDR3 DNA sequence: TGCAGTGCTGGGGGCCCGGGAAATCAGCCCCAGCATTTT. This sequence encodes CSAGGPGNQPQHF.

This clonotype was recorded a few times. The CDR3: CASSQSTGGTEAFF. CDR3 in DNA: TGCGCCAGCAGCCAAAGTACAGGGGGCACTGAAGCTTTCTTT. The genes are TRBV5-1 and TRBJ1-1; 8 positions match TRBD1. The CDR3 runs 14 residues. CDR1 and CDR2 (germline): SGHRS, YFSETQ. V dropped 4 bases and J dropped 4; count of bases not matched to a gene: 6.

This clonotype was detected only a few times. The rearrangement joins TRBV7-9 to TRBJ2-3; the D gene could be TRBD1 or TRBD2 (6 bases each). The V end lost 0 bases, the J end lost 4 bases, and 14 bases lay between the germline ends. The CDR3 extends over 16 amino acids. Per germline, CDR1 SEHNR and CDR2 FQNEAQ (reference sequence). This CDR3 reads CASSLAGGRESDTQYF. DNA for the CDR3: TGTGCCAGCAGCTTAGCGGGGGGCAGGGAGTCAGATACGCAGTATTTT.

The rearrangement joins TRBV7-9 to TRBJ2-3, with TRBD1 identical over 7 bases. This CDR3 contains 15 residues. With 4 bases clipped from V and 2 bases from J, the junction kept 6 bases outside the gene matches. Germline values: CDR1 SEHNR, CDR2 FQNEAQ (reference sequence). The CDR3 region is CASSSRQGFTDTQYF. DNA for the CDR3: TGTGCCAGCAGCTCAAGACAGGGCTTCACAGATACGCAGTATTTT.

The genes are TRBV5-1 and TRBJ1-1; D ambiguous. The germline gives CDR1 SGHRS, CDR2 YFSETQ. The CDR3 runs 12 residues. Trimming stripped 5 bases from V and 7 bases from J, with 12 bases between. DNA of the CDR3: TGCGCCAGCAGTTGGGATTTCAGTGAAGCTTTCTTT. Amino acid sequence: CASSWDFSEAFF.